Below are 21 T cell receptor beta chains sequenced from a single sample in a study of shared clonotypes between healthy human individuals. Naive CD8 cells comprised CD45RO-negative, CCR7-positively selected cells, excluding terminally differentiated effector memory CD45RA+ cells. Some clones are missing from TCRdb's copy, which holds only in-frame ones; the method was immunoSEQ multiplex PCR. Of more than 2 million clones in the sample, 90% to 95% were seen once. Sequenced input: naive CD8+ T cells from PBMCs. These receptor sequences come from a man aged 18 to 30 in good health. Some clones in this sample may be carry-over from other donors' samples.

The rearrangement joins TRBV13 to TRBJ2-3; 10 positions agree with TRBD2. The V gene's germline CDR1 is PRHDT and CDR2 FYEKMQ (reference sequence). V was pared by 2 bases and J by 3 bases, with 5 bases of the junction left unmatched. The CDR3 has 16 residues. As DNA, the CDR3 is TGTGCCAGCAGCTTAAGCCTAGCGGGAGAGACAGATACGCAGTATTTT. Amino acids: CASSLSLAGETDTQYF.

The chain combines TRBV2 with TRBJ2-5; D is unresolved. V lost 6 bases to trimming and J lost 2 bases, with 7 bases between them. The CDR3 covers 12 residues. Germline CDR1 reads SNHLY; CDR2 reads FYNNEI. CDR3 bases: TGTGCCAGCAGCCAACCACAAGAGACCCAGTACTTC. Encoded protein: CASSQPQETQYF.

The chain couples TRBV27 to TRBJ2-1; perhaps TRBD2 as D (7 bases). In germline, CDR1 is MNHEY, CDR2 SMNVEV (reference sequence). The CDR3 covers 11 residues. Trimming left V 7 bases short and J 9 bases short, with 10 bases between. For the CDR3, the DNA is TGTGCCAGCATTGGGGGGGCTGAGCAGTTCTTC. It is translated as CASIGGAEQFF.

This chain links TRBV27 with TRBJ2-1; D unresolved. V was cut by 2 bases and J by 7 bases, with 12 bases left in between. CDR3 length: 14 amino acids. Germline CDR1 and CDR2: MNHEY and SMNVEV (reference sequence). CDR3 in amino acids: CASSLLGIANEQFF. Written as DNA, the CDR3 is TGTGCCAGCAGTTTACTGGGTATTGCGAATGAGCAGTTCTTC.

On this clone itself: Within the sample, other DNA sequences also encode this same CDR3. CDR3 residues: CASSLGGNSYEQYF. CDR3 DNA: TGTGCCAGCTCCCTAGGGGGCAACTCCTACGAGCAGTACTTC. The chain couples TRBV7-9 to TRBJ2-7; 7 nucleotides match TRBD1. There are 14 residues in the CDR3. V lost 8 bases, J lost 0 bases, and 7 bases stayed unmatched. Germline lookup yields CDR1 SEHNR and CDR2 FQNEAQ (reference sequence).

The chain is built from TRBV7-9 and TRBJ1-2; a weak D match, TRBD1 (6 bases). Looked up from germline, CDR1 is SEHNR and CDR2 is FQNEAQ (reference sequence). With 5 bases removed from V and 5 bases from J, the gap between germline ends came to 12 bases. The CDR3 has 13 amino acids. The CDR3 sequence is CASSKQGGYGYTF. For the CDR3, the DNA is TGTGCCAGCAGCAAACAGGGTGGTTATGGCTACACCTTC. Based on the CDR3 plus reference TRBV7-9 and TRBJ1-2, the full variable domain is DTGVSQNPRHKITKRGQNVTFRCDPISEHNRLYWYRQTLGQGPEFLTYFQNEAQLEKSRLLSDRFSAERPKGSFSTLEIQRTEQGDSAMYLCASSKQGGYGYTFGSGTRLTVV.

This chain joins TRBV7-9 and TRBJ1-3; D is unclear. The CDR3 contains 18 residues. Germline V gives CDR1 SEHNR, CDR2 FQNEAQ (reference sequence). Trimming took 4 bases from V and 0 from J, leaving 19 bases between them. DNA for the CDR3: TGTGCCAGCAGCTCCCCCTCGTCCGACAAATACTCTGGAAACACCATATATTTT. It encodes CASSSPSSDKYSGNTIYF. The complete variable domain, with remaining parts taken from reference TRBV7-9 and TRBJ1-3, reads DTGVSQNPRHKITKRGQNVTFRCDPISEHNRLYWYRQTLGQGPEFLTYFQNEAQLEKSRLLSDRFSAERPKGSFSTLEIQRTEQGDSAMYLCASSSPSSDKYSGNTIYFGEGSWLTVV.

The CDR3 spells CASSHFHGVAGGDAQYF. CDR3 sequence (DNA): TGCGCCAGCAGCCACTTCCACGGGGTAGCGGGCGGTGATGCGCAGTATTTT. The rearrangement links TRBV4-1 to TRBJ2-3, with 7 bases identical to TRBD2. The CDR3 loop spans 17 amino acids. J gave up 10 bases and V 3 bases, and 19 bases lay outside the gene matches. Germline V gives CDR1 MGHRA, CDR2 YSYEKL.

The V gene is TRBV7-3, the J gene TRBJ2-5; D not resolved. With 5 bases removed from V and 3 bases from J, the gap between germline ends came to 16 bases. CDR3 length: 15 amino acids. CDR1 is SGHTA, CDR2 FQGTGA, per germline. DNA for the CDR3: TGTGCCAGCAGCCCAGTGACTGGTCCCAAAGAGACCCAGTACTTC. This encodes CASSPVTGPKETQYF.

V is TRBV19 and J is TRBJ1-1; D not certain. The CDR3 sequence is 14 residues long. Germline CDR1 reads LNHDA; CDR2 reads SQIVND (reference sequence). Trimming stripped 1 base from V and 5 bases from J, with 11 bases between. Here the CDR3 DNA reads TGTGCCAGTAGTATAGTGGCGGGGAAGACTGAAGCTTTCTTT. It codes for CASSIVAGKTEAFF.

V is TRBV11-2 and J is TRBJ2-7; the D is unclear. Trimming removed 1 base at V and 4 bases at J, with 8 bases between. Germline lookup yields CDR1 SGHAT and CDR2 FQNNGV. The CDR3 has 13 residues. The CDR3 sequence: CASSLVSDYEQYF. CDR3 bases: TGTGCCAGCAGCTTAGTTTCGGATTACGAGCAGTACTTC.

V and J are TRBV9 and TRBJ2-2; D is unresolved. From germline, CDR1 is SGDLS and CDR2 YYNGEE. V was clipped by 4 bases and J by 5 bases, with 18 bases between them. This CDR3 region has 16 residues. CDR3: CASSSRTGSKTGELFF. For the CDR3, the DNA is TGTGCCAGCAGCTCCCGGACCGGGTCCAAAACCGGGGAGCTGTTTTTT.

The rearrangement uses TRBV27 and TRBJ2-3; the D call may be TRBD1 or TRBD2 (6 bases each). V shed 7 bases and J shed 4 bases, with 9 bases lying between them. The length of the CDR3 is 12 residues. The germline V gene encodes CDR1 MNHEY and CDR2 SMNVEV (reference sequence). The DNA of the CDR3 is TGTGCCAGCAAAAGGGGGGCAGATACGCAGTATTTT. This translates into CASKRGADTQYF.

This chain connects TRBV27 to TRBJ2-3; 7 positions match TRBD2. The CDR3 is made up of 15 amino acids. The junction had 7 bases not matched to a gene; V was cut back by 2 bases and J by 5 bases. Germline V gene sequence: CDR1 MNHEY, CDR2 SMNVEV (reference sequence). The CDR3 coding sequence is TGTGCCAGCAGTTTAGTGGGAGGGAGTGTAGATACGCAGTATTTT. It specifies CASSLVGGSVDTQYF.

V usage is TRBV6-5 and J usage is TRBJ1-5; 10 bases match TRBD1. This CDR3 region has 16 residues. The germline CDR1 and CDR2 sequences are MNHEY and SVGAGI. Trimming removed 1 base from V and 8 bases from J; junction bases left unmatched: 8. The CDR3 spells CASSYYRDRGRKPQHF. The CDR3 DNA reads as TGTGCCAGCAGTTACTACCGGGACAGGGGTAGGAAGCCCCAGCATTTT.

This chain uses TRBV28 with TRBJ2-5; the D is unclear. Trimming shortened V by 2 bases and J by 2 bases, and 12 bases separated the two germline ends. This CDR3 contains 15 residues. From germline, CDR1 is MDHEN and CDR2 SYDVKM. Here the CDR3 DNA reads TGTGCCAGCAGTTTAAAGGACCGGCCTCAAGAGACCCAGTACTTC. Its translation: CASSLKDRPQETQYF.

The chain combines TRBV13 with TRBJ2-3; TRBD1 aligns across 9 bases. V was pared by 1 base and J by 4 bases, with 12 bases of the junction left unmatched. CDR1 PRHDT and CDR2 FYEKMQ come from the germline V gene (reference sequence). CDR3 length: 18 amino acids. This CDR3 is CASSLVDYRDRAPDTQYF. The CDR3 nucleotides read TGTGCCAGCAGCTTAGTGGATTACCGGGACAGGGCCCCAGATACGCAGTATTTT.

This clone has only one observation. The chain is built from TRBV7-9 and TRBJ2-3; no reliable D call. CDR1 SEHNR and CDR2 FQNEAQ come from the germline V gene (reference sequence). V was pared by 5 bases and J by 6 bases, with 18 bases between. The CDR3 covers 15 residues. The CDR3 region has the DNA TGTGCCAGCAGCCCCACTCTAGATAGACTGGATACGCAGTATTTT. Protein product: CASSPTLDRLDTQYF.

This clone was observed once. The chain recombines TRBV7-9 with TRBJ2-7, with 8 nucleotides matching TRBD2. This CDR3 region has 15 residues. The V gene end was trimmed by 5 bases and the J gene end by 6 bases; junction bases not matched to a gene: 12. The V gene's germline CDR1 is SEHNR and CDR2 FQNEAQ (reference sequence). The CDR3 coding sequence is TGTGCCAGCAGCACTAGCGGAGCCGCGCCCTTCGAGCAGTACTTC. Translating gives CASSTSGAAPFEQYF.

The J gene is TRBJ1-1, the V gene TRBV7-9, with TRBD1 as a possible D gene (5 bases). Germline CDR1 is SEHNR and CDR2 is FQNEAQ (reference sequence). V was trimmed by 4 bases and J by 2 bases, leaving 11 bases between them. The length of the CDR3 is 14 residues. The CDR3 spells CASSYQGGNTEAFF. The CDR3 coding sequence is TGTGCCAGCAGCTACCAGGGTGGCAACACTGAAGCTTTCTTT.

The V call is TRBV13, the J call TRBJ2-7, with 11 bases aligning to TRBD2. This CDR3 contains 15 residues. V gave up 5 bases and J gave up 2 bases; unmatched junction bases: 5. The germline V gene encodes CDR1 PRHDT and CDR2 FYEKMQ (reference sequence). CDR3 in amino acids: CASSPRLAGPYEQYF. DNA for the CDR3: TGTGCCAGCAGCCCAAGACTAGCGGGACCCTACGAGCAGTACTTC.